This record covers a single T cell receptor beta chain. The antigen remains undetermined. The CDR3 covers 15 residues. Looked up from germline, CDR1 is SGHVS and CDR2 is FNYEAQ. V was pared by 3 bases and J by 3 bases, with 2 bases of the junction left unmatched. Profiling relied on immunoSEQ multiplex PCR, and the TCRdb table lists in-frame clones only, not all of them. The profile shows around 21,000 clones, 65% to 85% of them singletons. The timepoints at which blood was sampled were baseline, cycle 4 day 1, and cycle 7 day 1. The sample originates from a study of OX40 agonist ivuxolimab in advanced cancers. Study as a whole: Three dose-escalation patients had partial responses: one with hepatocellular carcinoma and two with cutaneous melanoma.

Notes on the study in general: Averaged across samples, CD8+ T cells carried more expanded clones than CD4+ did. Low normalized T-cell clonal expansion was additionally recorded for some nonresponders.

The receptor's source is an adult with an advanced solid tumor such as melanoma, head and neck, liver or kidney cancer. Sequencing used CD4+ or CD8+ T cells sorted from blood, obtained in a trial of the OX40 agonist ivuxolimab. The V gene is TRBV7-6, the J gene TRBJ2-3; 11 positions match TRBD1. In nucleotides, the CDR3 is TGTGCCAGCAGCTTGGGACAGGGGGTTACAGATACGCAGTATTTT. It specifies CASSLGQGVTDTQYF.